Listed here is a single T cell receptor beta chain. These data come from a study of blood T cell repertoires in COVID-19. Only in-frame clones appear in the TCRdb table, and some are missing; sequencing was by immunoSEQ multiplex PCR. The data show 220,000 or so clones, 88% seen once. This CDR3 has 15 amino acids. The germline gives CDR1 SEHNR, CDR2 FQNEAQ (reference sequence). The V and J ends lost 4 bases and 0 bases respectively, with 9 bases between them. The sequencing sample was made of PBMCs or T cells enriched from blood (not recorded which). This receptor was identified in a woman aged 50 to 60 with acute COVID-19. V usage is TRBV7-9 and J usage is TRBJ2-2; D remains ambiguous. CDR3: CASSYLATNTGELFF. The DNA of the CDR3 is TGTGCCAGCAGCTACCTGGCAACGAACACCGGGGAGCTGTTTTTT.